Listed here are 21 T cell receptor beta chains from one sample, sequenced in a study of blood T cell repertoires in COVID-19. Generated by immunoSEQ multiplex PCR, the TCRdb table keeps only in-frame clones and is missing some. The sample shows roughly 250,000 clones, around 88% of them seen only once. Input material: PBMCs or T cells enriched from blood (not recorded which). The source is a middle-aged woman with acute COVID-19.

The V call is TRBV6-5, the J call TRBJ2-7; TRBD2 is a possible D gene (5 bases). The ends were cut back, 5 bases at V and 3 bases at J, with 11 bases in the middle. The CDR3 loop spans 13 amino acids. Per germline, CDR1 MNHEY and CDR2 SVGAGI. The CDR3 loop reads CASSPRVIYEQYF. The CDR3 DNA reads TGTGCCAGCAGTCCGCGGGTGATCTACGAGCAGTACTTC.

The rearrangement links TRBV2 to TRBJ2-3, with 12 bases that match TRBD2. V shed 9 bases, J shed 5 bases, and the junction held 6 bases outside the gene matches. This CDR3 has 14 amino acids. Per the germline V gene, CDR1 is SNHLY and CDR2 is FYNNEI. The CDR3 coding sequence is TGTGCCAGTAGACTAGCGGGAGACGGAGATACGCAGTATTTT. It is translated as CASRLAGDGDTQYF.

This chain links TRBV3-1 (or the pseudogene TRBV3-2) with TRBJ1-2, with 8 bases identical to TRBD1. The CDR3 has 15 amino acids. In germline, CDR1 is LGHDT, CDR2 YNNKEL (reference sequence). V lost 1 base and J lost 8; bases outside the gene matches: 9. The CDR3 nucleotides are TGTGCCAGCAGCCAAGGGGACAGGTCCGGGTCCGGCTACACCTTC. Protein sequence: CASSQGDRSGSGYTF.

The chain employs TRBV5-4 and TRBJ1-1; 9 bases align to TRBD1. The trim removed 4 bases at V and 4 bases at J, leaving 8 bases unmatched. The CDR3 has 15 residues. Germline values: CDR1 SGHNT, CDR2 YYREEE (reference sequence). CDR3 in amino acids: CASSPGTGKGTEAFF. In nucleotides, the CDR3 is TGTGCCAGCAGCCCAGGGACAGGGAAGGGCACTGAAGCTTTCTTT.

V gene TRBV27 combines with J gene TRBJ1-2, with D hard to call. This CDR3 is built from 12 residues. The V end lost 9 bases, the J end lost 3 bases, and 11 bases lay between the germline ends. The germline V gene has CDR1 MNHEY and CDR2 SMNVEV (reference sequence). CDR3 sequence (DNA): TGTGCCAGGAGGTTCGGGGACTATGGCTACACCTTC. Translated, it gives CARRFGDYGYTF.

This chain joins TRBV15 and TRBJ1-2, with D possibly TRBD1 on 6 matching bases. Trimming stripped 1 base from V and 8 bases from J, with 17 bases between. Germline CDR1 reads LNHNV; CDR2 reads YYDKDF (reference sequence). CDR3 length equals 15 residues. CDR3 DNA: TGTGCCACCAGCAGAGCCGGCAGGGGTTACCAGGGCTACACCTTC. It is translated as CATSRAGRGYQGYTF.

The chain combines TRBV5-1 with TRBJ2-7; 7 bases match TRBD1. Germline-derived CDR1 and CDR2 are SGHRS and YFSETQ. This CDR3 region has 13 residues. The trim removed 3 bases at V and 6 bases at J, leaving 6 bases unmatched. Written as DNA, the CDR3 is TGCGCCAGCAGCTCCGGGACAGAGAGCGAGCAGTACTTC. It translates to CASSSGTESEQYF.

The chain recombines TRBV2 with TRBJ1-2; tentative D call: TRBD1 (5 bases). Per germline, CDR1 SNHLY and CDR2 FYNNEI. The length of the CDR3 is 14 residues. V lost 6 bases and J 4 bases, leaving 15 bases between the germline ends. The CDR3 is CASSPQDNLYGYTF. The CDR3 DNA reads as TGTGCCAGCAGCCCTCAGGACAATCTCTATGGCTACACCTTC.

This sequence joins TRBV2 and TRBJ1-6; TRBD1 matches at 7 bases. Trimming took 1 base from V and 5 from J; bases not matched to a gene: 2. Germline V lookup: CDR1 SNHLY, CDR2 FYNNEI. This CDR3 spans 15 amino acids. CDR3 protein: CASSEGRGDNSPLHF. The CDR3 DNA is TGTGCCAGCAGTGAAGGCAGGGGGGATAATTCACCCCTCCACTTT.

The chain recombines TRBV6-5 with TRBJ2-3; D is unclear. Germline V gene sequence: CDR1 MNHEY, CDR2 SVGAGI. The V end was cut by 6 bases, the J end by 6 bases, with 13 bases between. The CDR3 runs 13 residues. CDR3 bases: TGTGCCAGCAGCCCCAGCGCCGGGGATACGCAGTATTTT. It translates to CASSPSAGDTQYF.

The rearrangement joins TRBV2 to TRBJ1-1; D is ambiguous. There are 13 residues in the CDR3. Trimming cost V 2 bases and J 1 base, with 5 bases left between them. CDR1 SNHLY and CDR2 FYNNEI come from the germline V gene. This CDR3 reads CASSEMRNTEAFF. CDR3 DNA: TGTGCCAGCAGTGAAATGAGGAACACTGAAGCTTTCTTT.

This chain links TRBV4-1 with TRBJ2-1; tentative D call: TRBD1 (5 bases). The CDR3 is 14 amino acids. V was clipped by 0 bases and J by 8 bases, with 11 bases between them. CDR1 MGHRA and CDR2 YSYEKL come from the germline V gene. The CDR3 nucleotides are TGCGCCAGCAGCCAAGACCTCAGCAGGGATGAGCAGTTCTTC. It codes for CASSQDLSRDEQFF.

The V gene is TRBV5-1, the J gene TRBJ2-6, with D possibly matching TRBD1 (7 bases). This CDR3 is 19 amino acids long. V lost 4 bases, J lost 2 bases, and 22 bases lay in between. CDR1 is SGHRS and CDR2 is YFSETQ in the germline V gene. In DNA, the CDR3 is TGCGCCAGCAGCCTTGAGGCTATGACAGGGAGGACTGGGGCCAACGTCCTGACTTTC. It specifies CASSLEAMTGRTGANVLTF.

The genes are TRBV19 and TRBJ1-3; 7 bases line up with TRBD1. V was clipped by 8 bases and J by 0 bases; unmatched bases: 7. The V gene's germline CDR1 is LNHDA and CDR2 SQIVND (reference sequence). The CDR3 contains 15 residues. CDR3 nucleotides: TGTGCCAGTGCCTCGACAGGGAGCTCTGGAAACACCATATATTTT. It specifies CASASTGSSGNTIYF.

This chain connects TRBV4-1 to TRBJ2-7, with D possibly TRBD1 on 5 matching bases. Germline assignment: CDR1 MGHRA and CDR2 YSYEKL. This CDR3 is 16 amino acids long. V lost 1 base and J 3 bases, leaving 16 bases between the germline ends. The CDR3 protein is CASSQGRDRKSYEQYF. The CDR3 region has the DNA TGCGCCAGCAGCCAAGGGCGCGACAGAAAGAGCTACGAGCAGTACTTC.

The CDR3: CASRLETGGGYEQYF. CDR3 coding DNA: TGTGCCAGCAGGTTAGAGACGGGGGGAGGCTACGAGCAGTACTTC. The genes are TRBV6-5 and TRBJ2-7; 7 nucleotides match TRBD2. Germline CDR1 is MNHEY and CDR2 is SVGAGI. The CDR3 has 15 residues. J gave up 3 bases and V 6 bases, and 11 bases lay outside the gene matches.

In DNA, the CDR3 is TGTGCCAGCAACAGGGTTAACTATGGCTACACCTTC. The encoded protein is CASNRVNYGYTF. This chain uses TRBV28 with TRBJ1-2; a weak D match, TRBD1 (6 bases). The V gene lost 7 bases and the J gene lost 1 base, with 7 bases spanning the gap. This CDR3 contains 12 residues. CDR1 MDHEN and CDR2 SYDVKM come from the germline V gene.

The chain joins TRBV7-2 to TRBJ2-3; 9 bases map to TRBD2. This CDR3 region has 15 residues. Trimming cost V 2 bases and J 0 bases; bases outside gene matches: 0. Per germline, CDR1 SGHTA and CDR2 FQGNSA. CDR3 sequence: CASSLLAGSTDTQYF. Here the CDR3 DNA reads TGTGCCAGCAGCTTACTAGCGGGAAGCACAGATACGCAGTATTTT.

The CDR3: CASSQDPSGSADTQYF. The DNA for the CDR3 is TGCGCCAGCAGCCAAGATCCTAGCGGGAGCGCAGATACGCAGTATTTT. The rearrangement uses TRBV4-1 and TRBJ2-3; 10 bases agree with TRBD2. Losses at the gene ends were 0 bases for V and 4 bases for J; bases not matched to a gene: 4. Germline CDR1 and CDR2: MGHRA and YSYEKL. This CDR3 has 16 amino acids.

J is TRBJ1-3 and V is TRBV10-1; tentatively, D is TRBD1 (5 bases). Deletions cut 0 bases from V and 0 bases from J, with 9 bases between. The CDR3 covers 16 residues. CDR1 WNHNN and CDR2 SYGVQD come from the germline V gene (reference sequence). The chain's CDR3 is CASSESAGNSGNTIYF. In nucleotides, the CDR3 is TGCGCCAGCAGTGAGTCGGCAGGGAACTCTGGAAACACCATATATTTT.

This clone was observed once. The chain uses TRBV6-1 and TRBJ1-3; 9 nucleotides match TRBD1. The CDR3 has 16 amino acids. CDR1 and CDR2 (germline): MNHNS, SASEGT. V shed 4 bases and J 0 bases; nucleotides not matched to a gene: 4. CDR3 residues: CASSATGGVSGNTIYF. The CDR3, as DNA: TGTGCCAGCAGTGCGACAGGGGGGGTCTCTGGAAACACCATATATTTT.